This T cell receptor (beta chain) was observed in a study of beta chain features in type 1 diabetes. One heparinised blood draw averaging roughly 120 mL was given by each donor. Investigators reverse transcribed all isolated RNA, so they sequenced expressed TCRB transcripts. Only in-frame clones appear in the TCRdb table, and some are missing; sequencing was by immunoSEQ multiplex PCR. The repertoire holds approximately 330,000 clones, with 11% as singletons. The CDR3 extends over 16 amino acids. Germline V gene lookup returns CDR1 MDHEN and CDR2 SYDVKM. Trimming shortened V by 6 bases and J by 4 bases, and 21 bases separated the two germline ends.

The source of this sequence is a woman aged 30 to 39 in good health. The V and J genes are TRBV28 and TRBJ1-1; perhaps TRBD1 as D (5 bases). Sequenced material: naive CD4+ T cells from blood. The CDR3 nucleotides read TGTGCCAGCAGGAGTTATCGGGGGGTGGTTGGCACTGAAGCTTTCTTT. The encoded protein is CASRSYRGVVGTEAFF.